The 30 T cell receptor beta chains presented below share a single source sample, sequenced in a study of CD8 T cells in ankylosing spondylitis. TCRdb reprocessed the 5' RACE reads via MiXCR and lists one record per CDR3 protein. The sample has 250,000 or so distinct CDR3 sequences; roughly 25% are singletons. Sequencing was done on a sample of blood, either unsorted or a sorted T cell fraction (not recorded which). These receptor sequences come from a male donor with ankylosing spondylitis or in good health (not recorded which).

The chain has TRBV12-3 or TRBV12-4 and TRBJ1-1; D is ambiguous. The CDR3 is made up of 16 amino acids. V was clipped by 2 bases and J by 4 bases, with 17 bases between them. The CDR3 here is CASSLWPMEVGTEAFF. CDR3 DNA: TGTGCCAGCAGTTTATGGCCCATGGAGGTTGGCACTGAAGCTTTCTTT.

This clonotype was counted many times. This chain joins TRBV10-3 and TRBJ2-2, with 7 bases aligning to TRBD1. The ends lost 5 bases at V and 6 bases at J; junction bases unmatched: 3. The CDR3 spans 13 residues. Germline V gene sequence: CDR1 ENHRY, CDR2 SYGVKD. CDR3 in amino acids: CAISPGGAGELFF. CDR3 nucleotide sequence: TGTGCCATCAGTCCAGGGGGAGCCGGGGAGCTGTTTTTT.

The chain recombines TRBV20-1 with TRBJ1-5; D unclear. The ends were cut back, 0 bases at V and 16 bases at J, with 16 bases in the middle. The CDR3 is made up of 12 amino acids. CDR1 and CDR2 from the germline V gene are DFQATT and SNEGSKA (reference sequence). CDR3 amino acids: CSARDRDLVFHF. The CDR3 DNA is TGCAGTGCTAGAGACCGGGATCTAGTTTTTCATTTT.

V usage is TRBV12-3 or TRBV12-4 and J usage is TRBJ2-7; TRBD1 aligns across 8 bases. The CDR3 extends over 13 amino acids. Losses at the gene ends were 3 bases for V and 3 bases for J; bases not matched to a gene: 1. This CDR3 is CASSFTGGYEQYF. In DNA, the CDR3 is TGTGCCAGCAGTTTTACAGGGGGCTACGAGCAGTACTTC.

This chain links TRBV6-1 with TRBJ1-6, with 7 bases fitting TRBD1. This CDR3 is 13 amino acids long. Trimming removed 6 bases from V and 9 bases from J; junction bases left unmatched: 5. Germline CDR1 reads MNHNS; CDR2 reads SASEGT. CDR3 protein: CASSRQGGSPLHF. The CDR3 bases are TGTGCCAGCAGCCGACAGGGAGGTTCACCCCTCCACTTT.

The chain carries TRBV12-3 or TRBV12-4 and TRBJ2-3, with unresolved D. V lost 9 bases and J lost 7, with 11 bases in between. The CDR3 totals 11 residues. The CDR3: CASRAGYTQYF. For the CDR3, the DNA is TGTGCCAGTAGGGCCGGGTATACGCAGTATTTT.

This sequence joins TRBV20-1 and TRBJ1-6; D uncertain. V gave up 1 base and J gave up 10 bases, with 17 bases separating them. From germline, CDR1 is DFQATT and CDR2 SNEGSKA (reference sequence). The CDR3 loop spans 15 amino acids. The CDR3 here is CSARVAGGIKSPLHF. CDR3 DNA sequence: TGCAGTGCTAGAGTAGCAGGAGGGATTAAATCACCCCTCCACTTT.

This clonotype has ten or more counts. V gene TRBV20-1 combines with J gene TRBJ2-3, with 9 bases that match TRBD1. Germline CDR1 DFQATT, CDR2 SNEGSKA (reference sequence). Unmatched junction bases numbered 5, after V lost 5 bases and J lost 5 bases. This CDR3 has 13 residues. CDR3 DNA: TGCAGTGCTCCCCGGACAGGGGAAGATACGCAGTATTTT. This sequence encodes CSAPRTGEDTQYF.

This clonotype came up many times. CDR3: CASSWGRQGNTEAFF. CDR3 nucleotide sequence: TGTGCCAGCAGCTGGGGTCGGCAGGGGAACACTGAAGCTTTCTTT. The chain employs TRBV5-4 and TRBJ1-1, with a possible D match to TRBD1 (5 bases). V lost 3 bases and J 1 base, leaving 13 bases between the germline ends. Per the germline V gene, CDR1 is SGHNT and CDR2 is YYREEE (reference sequence). CDR3 length: 15 residues.

The chain carries TRBV20-1 and TRBJ2-1; D remains ambiguous. Trimming took 3 bases from V and 6 from J, leaving 15 bases between them. Germline lookup yields CDR1 DFQATT and CDR2 SNEGSKA (reference sequence). The CDR3 has 14 residues. The CDR3 loop reads CSASRPEDVNEQFF. CDR3 DNA sequence: TGCAGTGCTAGCCGACCCGAAGACGTCAATGAGCAGTTCTTC.

The rearrangement joins TRBV20-1 to TRBJ2-1; 10 positions agree with TRBD2. CDR3 length: 18 residues. CDR1 and CDR2 from the germline V gene are DFQATT and SNEGSKA (reference sequence). V was pared by 4 bases and J by 3 bases, with 15 bases of the junction left unmatched. CDR3 sequence (DNA): TGCAGTGCTACCAGGAGAGCGGGGGGGCCCCCCGGCTACAATGAGCAGTTCTTC. This translates into CSATRRAGGPPGYNEQFF.

This clonotype was observed many times. V gene TRBV6-2 or TRBV6-3 combines with J gene TRBJ2-1; D is uncertain. This CDR3 is 11 amino acids long. CDR1 MNHEY and CDR2 SVGEGT come from the germline V gene. The V end was cut by 5 bases, the J end by 8 bases, with 7 bases between. CDR3 amino acids: CASSNQDEQFF. The CDR3 nucleotides read TGTGCCAGCAGTAACCAGGATGAGCAGTTCTTC.

This clonotype has only a few counts. The chain recombines TRBV5-5 with TRBJ2-3; D is perhaps TRBD2 (6 bases). The V and J ends lost 0 bases and 6 bases respectively, with 11 bases between them. Looked up from germline, CDR1 is SGHKS and CDR2 is YYEKEE (reference sequence). The CDR3 covers 14 residues. The CDR3 sequence is CASSLGPGRDTQYF. The CDR3 nucleotides are TGTGCCAGCAGCTTGGGACCGGGGAGGGATACGCAGTATTTT.

V is TRBV6-1 and J is TRBJ2-7; 8 bases are a match to TRBD2. The CDR3 runs 13 residues. Losses at the gene ends were 10 bases for V and 5 bases for J; bases not matched to a gene: 10. The V gene's germline CDR1 is MNHNS and CDR2 SASEGT. The DNA of the CDR3 is TGTGCCACCCAGCGGGGGAGATTGAACGAGCAGTACTTC. Translating gives CATQRGRLNEQYF.

This chain uses TRBV20-1 with TRBJ1-5, with 7 bases matching TRBD1. With V trimmed by 1 base and J by 7 bases, 10 bases remained unmatched. Per the germline V gene, CDR1 is DFQATT and CDR2 is SNEGSKA (reference sequence). The CDR3 length is 15 residues. The CDR3 bases are TGCAGTGCTAGAGTGGATTCGACAGGGAGGCAGCCCCAGCATTTT. Its protein product is CSARVDSTGRQPQHF.

This chain joins TRBV12-3 or TRBV12-4 and TRBJ2-5; 11 nucleotides match TRBD2. V shed 3 bases and J 0 bases; nucleotides not matched to a gene: 6. The CDR3 sequence is 17 residues long. The CDR3 region is CASSFGTSGKYQETQYF. The CDR3 bases are TGTGCCAGCAGTTTCGGGACTAGCGGCAAGTACCAAGAGACCCAGTACTTC.

This clonotype was observed at least ten times. This rearrangement joins TRBV20-1 to TRBJ1-2; no clear D gene. Germline assignment: CDR1 DFQATT and CDR2 SNEGSKA (reference sequence). CDR3 length equals 11 residues. The V gene lost 6 bases and the J gene lost 4 bases, with 9 bases spanning the gap. CDR3 sequence: CSARPIYGYTF. In DNA, the CDR3 is TGCAGTGCCCGACCGATCTATGGCTACACCTTC.

The CDR3 is CASTRMLPGQGSGETQYF. In DNA, the CDR3 is TGTGCCAGCACTCGAATGCTCCCGGGACAGGGGTCCGGAGAGACCCAGTACTTC. The chain joins TRBV6-1 to TRBJ2-5; 10 positions agree with TRBD1. CDR1 and CDR2 (germline): MNHNS, SASEGT. Losses at the gene ends were 7 bases for V and 4 bases for J; bases not matched to a gene: 18. The CDR3 sequence is 18 residues long.

V gene TRBV20-1 combines with J gene TRBJ2-1, with 9 bases that match TRBD1. Germline trimming cut 2 bases from V and 2 bases from J; bases unmatched to any gene: 1. Germline lookup yields CDR1 DFQATT and CDR2 SNEGSKA (reference sequence). The CDR3 is 14 amino acids. In nucleotides, the CDR3 is TGCAGTGCTAGAAGACAGGGGGCCTACAATGAGCAGTTCTTC. Its protein is CSARRQGAYNEQFF.

This clonotype was found many times. V usage is TRBV5-1 and J usage is TRBJ2-1; 9 bases are a match to TRBD2. Germline V gene data show CDR1 as SGHRS and CDR2 as YFSETQ. The CDR3 is 15 amino acids. V shed 3 bases, J shed 6 bases, and the junction held 7 bases outside the gene matches. The CDR3 DNA reads TGCGCCAGCAGCTCCCTAGCGGGGTCATCCAATGAGCAGTTCTTC. Translated: CASSSLAGSSNEQFF.

This clonotype showed up many times. This chain uses TRBV12-3 or TRBV12-4 with TRBJ2-5; 12 nucleotides agree with TRBD2. V lost 5 bases and J lost 2; bases outside the gene matches: 0. This CDR3 comprises 14 residues. Here the CDR3 reads CASSTSGGQETQYF. CDR3 bases: TGTGCCAGCAGTACTAGCGGGGGGCAAGAGACCCAGTACTTC.

As concerns this clonotype: The CDR3 carries no conserved terminal phenylalanine or tryptophan, so it likely arises from a read error. The DNA is left out, because the CDR3 cannot be placed on it with certainty; the CDR3 is given as TCRdb lists it. The chain employs TRBV29-1 and TRBJ2-1; the table gives TRBD1 as D, unverified against the DNA. The CDR3 spans 9 amino acids, including both terminal residues. CDR1 and CDR2 from the germline V gene are SQVTM and ANQGSEA. CDR3 sequence reads: CSVDWGEFL.

The chain couples TRBV6-4 to TRBJ1-2; tentative D call: TRBD1 (5 bases). V gave up 4 bases and J gave up 4 bases, with 13 bases separating them. The CDR3 totals 14 residues. CDR1 is MRHNA and CDR2 is SNTAGT in the germline V gene. CDR3 bases: TGTGCCAGCAGTGTAGACAGCCAAAGCTATGGCTACACCTTC. This gives the protein CASSVDSQSYGYTF.

At least ten counts were recorded for this clonotype. The gene calls are TRBV20-1 and TRBJ1-4; D is uncertain. CDR1 is DFQATT and CDR2 is SNEGSKA in the germline V gene (reference sequence). V lost 6 bases and J 4 bases, leaving 12 bases between the germline ends. The CDR3 totals 13 residues. CDR3 in DNA: TGCAGTGCCCCAACGCCCTATAATGAAAAACTGTTTTTT. It is translated as CSAPTPYNEKLFF.

This clonotype was counted at least ten times. The chain recombines TRBV24-1 with TRBJ2-5; a weak D match, TRBD1 (6 bases). CDR3 length: 16 residues. Trimming removed 3 bases at V and 1 base at J, with 14 bases between. Germline V gene lookup returns CDR1 KGHDR and CDR2 SFDVKD. The CDR3 here is CATSDIRGRGQETQYF. CDR3 nucleotide sequence: TGTGCCACCAGTGATATCCGGGGCAGGGGCCAAGAGACCCAGTACTTC.

This clonotype came up a few times. J is TRBJ2-2 and V is TRBV20-1; a possible D gene is TRBD1 (6 bases). With 3 bases removed from V and 7 bases from J, the gap between germline ends came to 12 bases. Germline loops: CDR1 DFQATT, CDR2 SNEGSKA (reference sequence). The CDR3 covers 13 residues. The CDR3 coding sequence is TGCAGTGCTAGCCCTCGAGGGGGCGGGGAGCTGTTTTTT. Amino acid sequence: CSASPRGGGELFF.

The chain is built from TRBV10-2 and TRBJ2-7; D is unresolved. The V end was cut by 6 bases, the J end by 3 bases, with 3 bases between. CDR3 length: 10 amino acids. Germline V CDR1 and CDR2: WSHSY, SAAADI. The CDR3 here is CASRGYEQYF. CDR3 nucleotides: TGCGCCAGCAGGGGCTACGAGCAGTACTTC.

The chain carries TRBV7-3 and TRBJ1-2; a weak D match, TRBD1 (6 bases). The CDR3 runs to 16 residues. V was shortened by 5 bases and J by 2 bases, with 18 bases between the two germline ends. The germline gives CDR1 SGHTA, CDR2 FQGTGA. The CDR3 DNA reads TGTGCCAGCAGCCCTGACAGGCTTTCAGGCAACTATGGCTACACCTTC. Amino acids: CASSPDRLSGNYGYTF. The full variable domain, with the rest looked up from reference TRBV7-3 and TRBJ1-2, is GAGVSQTPSNKVTEKGKYVELRCDPISGHTALYWYRQSLGQGPEFLIYFQGTGAADDSGLPNDRFFAVRPEGSVSTLKIQRTERGDSAVYLCASSPDRLSGNYGYTFGSGTRLTVV.

This clonotype was observed a few times. This rearrangement joins TRBV20-1 to TRBJ1-2; D is unresolved. CDR1 and CDR2 (germline): DFQATT, SNEGSKA (reference sequence). CDR3 length equals 14 residues. Trimming removed 4 bases at V and 0 bases at J, with 12 bases between. Here the CDR3 DNA reads TGCAGTGCTACCCGACCATATCCTAACTATGGCTACACCTTC. Protein sequence: CSATRPYPNYGYTF.

This clonotype was seen repeatedly, ten times or more. V and J are TRBV4-1 and TRBJ2-7; 8 positions agree with TRBD1. V lost 10 bases and J lost 7; bases outside the gene matches: 6. Germline lookup yields CDR1 MGHRA and CDR2 YSYEKL. The CDR3 has 11 residues. The chain's CDR3 is CAKQGAEEQYF. The CDR3 nucleotides read TGCGCCAAGCAGGGGGCGGAAGAGCAGTACTTC.